This TCR beta chain was captured by sequencing in a study of cytomegalovirus exposure and HLA in healthy donors. PCR was performed using 60 Vbeta and 13 Jbeta primers. Some clones are missing from TCRdb's copy, which holds only in-frame ones; the method was immunoSEQ multiplex PCR. The table has 130,000 to 150,000 clones, 75% to 80% seen once; the top ten hold 1.7%. In the case of this clone: As yet, its antigen is unknown.

The CDR3 has 12 amino acids. Trimming removed 0 bases from V and 11 bases from J, with 10 bases in between. The V gene's germline CDR1 is WSHSY and CDR2 SAAADI. Each donor was healthy, and each was a bone marrow donor. Study-level findings and limits: Of the V segments, some could not be distinguished, including TRBV6-2 and TRBV6-3, and were excluded. Within an earlier analysis, most TCR beta V segments proved productive either about 87% or about 30% of the time. In a later analysis, a missense DCLRE1C variant was linked to TCR beta V- and J-gene trimming.

The rearrangement links TRBV10-2 to TRBJ1-1; D remains ambiguous. The TCR originated in a woman aged 30 to 39 in good health and CMV-seronegative. The sequenced sample consisted of PBMCs. CDR3 DNA sequence: TGCGCCAGCAGTGAGTCGGGAGATCTGGCTTTCTTT. This gives the protein CASSESGDLAFF.